This TCR beta chain was sequenced in a study of T cell clones after liver transplantation. Overall study context: A pre-transplant mixed lymphocyte reaction with TCRbeta sequencing defined graft-donor-reactive clones followed in post-transplant blood. Pre-transplant mixed lymphocyte reactions yielded third-party-reactive TCRbeta sequences as comparators for graft-donor-reactive sequences.

Measured with immunoSEQ multiplex PCR; TCRdb has only the in-frame clones, and not every one. This table holds about 33,000 clones, 90% to 95% found once. The CDR3 is 13 amino acids. Germline values: CDR1 SEHNR, CDR2 FQNEAQ (reference sequence). The ends lost 7 bases at V and 3 bases at J; junction bases unmatched: 5. The chain carries TRBV7-9 and TRBJ2-5; 7 bases agree with TRBD2. This specimen consisted of CD8+ T cells from blood, obtained 12 months after liver transplant. This clonotype originated in a human patient who received a liver transplant. Some T cells could come from the graft donor. CDR3 DNA sequence: TGTGCCAGCAATAAGGGAGGGGAAGAGACCCAGTACTTC. Protein: CASNKGGEETQYF.